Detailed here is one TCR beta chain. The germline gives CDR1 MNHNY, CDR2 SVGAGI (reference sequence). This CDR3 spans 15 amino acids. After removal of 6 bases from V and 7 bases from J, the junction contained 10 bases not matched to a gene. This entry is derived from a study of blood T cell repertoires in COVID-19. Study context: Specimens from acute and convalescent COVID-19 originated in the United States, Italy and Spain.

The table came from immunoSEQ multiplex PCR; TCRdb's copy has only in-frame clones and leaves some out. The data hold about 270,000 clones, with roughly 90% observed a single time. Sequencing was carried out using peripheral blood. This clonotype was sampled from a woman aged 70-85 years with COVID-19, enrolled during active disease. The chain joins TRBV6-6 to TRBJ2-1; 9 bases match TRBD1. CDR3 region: CASRARGQGANEQFF. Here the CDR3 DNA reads TGTGCCAGCAGAGCCCGGGGACAGGGCGCAAATGAGCAGTTCTTC.